This TCR beta chain came from a study of T cell changes during pregnancy in multiple sclerosis (dated by TCRdb to between 2017 and 2020). For the wider study: The study looked at changes in the T cell repertoire across pregnancy in women with multiple sclerosis.

In regard to this clone: What antigen it recognizes has not been identified. No clone much larger than this one lies a single base away; base qualities are absent.

Libraries came from the immunoSEQ multiplex PCR assay. Held by TCRdb, this immuneACCESS table contains in-frame sequences only and omits some clones. Under half of the omission traces to an unresolved V gene where checked; the cause of the rest is unknown. This sample lists 58,000 or so clones; around nine tenths were detected once. The ten largest make up 0.45% to 0.5% of the sample. From a lookup of the germline V gene, CDR1 and CDR2 are KGHSH and LQKENI. Measured from the cysteine to the phenylalanine, the CDR3 is 16 residues long. Only CDR3 DNA remains: 48 bases, in frame from the first base. V has 3 bases trimmed and J has 5 bases trimmed; junction bases matching no gene number 10.

The source is a female donor with multiple sclerosis, enrolled in a pregnancy study. This chain is built from TRBV18 and TRBJ2-3, and TRBD1 aligns with 8 junction nucleotides. The sequencing here drew on CD4+ T cells from peripheral blood mononuclear cells, taken in the third trimester of pregnancy. In nucleotide form, the sequence is TGTGCCAGCTCACCTCCCGGGACAGGACCCTTAGATACGCAGTATTTT. This codes for CASSPPGTGPLDTQYF.